The next 6 T cell receptor beta chains were all read from a single sample in a study of shared clonotypes between healthy human individuals. CD8 cells regarded as naive lacked CD45RO, were positively chosen for CCR7, and omitted terminally differentiated effector memory CD45RA+ cells. Profiling relied on immunoSEQ multiplex PCR, and the TCRdb table lists in-frame clones only, not all of them. Altogether 2 million to 2.5 million clones are present, 85% to 95% being singletons, with the ten largest covering around 1.7%. What was sequenced was naive CD8+ T cells from PBMCs. These TCRs come from a man between 18 and 35 years old in good health. Some clones in this sample may be carry-over from other donors' samples.

V usage is TRBV19 and J usage is TRBJ1-3, with TRBD1 matching over 7 bases. The CDR3 loop spans 13 amino acids. The ends lost 6 bases at V and 4 bases at J; junction bases unmatched: 3. In germline, CDR1 is LNHDA, CDR2 SQIVND (reference sequence). DNA for the CDR3: TGTGCCAGTAGGCTGACAGGGGGAAACACCATATATTTT. As protein: CASRLTGGNTIYF.

The chain carries TRBV27 and TRBJ2-3; D is ambiguous. CDR1 and CDR2 (germline): MNHEY, SMNVEV (reference sequence). The CDR3 loop spans 13 amino acids. V gave up 7 bases and J gave up 5 bases, with 13 bases separating them. The CDR3 bases are TGTGCCAGCACCCCCGCTCCGGGAGATACGCAGTATTTT. The encoded protein is CASTPAPGDTQYF.

This clone was observed a handful of times. The chain joins TRBV6-5 to TRBJ1-1; TRBD1 matches at 7 bases. CDR1 MNHEY and CDR2 SVGAGI come from the germline V gene. V was clipped by 6 bases and J by 7 bases; unmatched bases: 8. The CDR3 totals 13 residues. DNA of the CDR3: TGTGCCAGCAGAAGGACAGGAAGCAGTGAAGCTTTCTTT. Amino acid sequence: CASRRTGSSEAFF.

The genes are TRBV9 and TRBJ2-7, with D uncertain. V lost 0 bases and J lost 1, with 14 bases in between. CDR1 is SGDLS, CDR2 YYNGEE, per germline. This CDR3 has 16 amino acids. This CDR3 is CASSVGAPMGSYEQYF. The CDR3 DNA is TGTGCCAGCAGCGTAGGCGCCCCTATGGGATCCTACGAGCAGTACTTC.

V is TRBV9 and J is TRBJ2-5; no reliable D call. Germline loops: CDR1 SGDLS, CDR2 YYNGEE. The CDR3 runs 16 residues. Trimming cost V 10 bases and J 1 base, with 23 bases left between them. CDR3 protein: CAALVLTHPAQETQYF. As DNA, the CDR3 is TGTGCCGCCCTCGTCCTGACACATCCAGCCCAAGAGACCCAGTACTTC.

The rearrangement joins TRBV11-2 to TRBJ2-5, with unresolved D. Per germline, CDR1 SGHAT and CDR2 FQNNGV. This CDR3 is built from 14 residues. Trimming removed 4 bases at V and 6 bases at J, with 15 bases between. Here the CDR3 DNA reads TGTGCCAGCAGCTACTCCTCGGACCACCAGACCCAGTACTTC. Translating it yields CASSYSSDHQTQYF.